This entry lists 9 T cell receptor beta chains sequenced from one sample in a study of T cell repertoires in cytomegalovirus infection (dated by TCRdb to between 2018 and 2021). Per the publication, the treatment or condition label means: in vitro stimulation with specific CMV peptide epitopes to enrich CMV-specific T cells. TCRdb records Illumina HiSeq 1500 as the sequencer. The public reads were reanalyzed by TCRdb: fastp trimming at Q25, MiXCR alignment, in-frame beta chains only. Rows with a matching CDR3 protein are joined into one entry that keeps the most common DNA and genes. Within this sample are approximately 990,000 distinct CDR3 sequences, with more than 25% of them counted one time only. The top ten clones comprise about an eighth of the sample. No antigen has been identified for these receptors. Sequencing used cultured CD8+ T cells from PBMCs, obtained from culture after CMV antigen stimulation. Source of these receptors: a human donor in good health (CMV status not recorded). Some clones in this sample may be carry-over from other donors' samples.

V is TRBV12-5 and J is TRBJ2-5, with TRBD2 as a possible D gene (6 bases). Germline CDR1 is LGHNT and CDR2 is FRNRAP. V lost 2 bases, J lost 3 bases, and 10 bases lay in between. The CDR3 consists of 14 residues. In DNA form, the CDR3 reads TGTGCTAGTGGTTTGCAGGGAGGAAAAGAGACCCAGTACTTC. Encoded protein: CASGLQGGKETQYF.

This clonotype was detected ten times or more. The gene calls are TRBV19 and TRBJ1-1; D gene uncertain. This CDR3 spans 11 amino acids. CDR1 and CDR2 from the germline V gene are LNHDA and SQIVND (reference sequence). Trimming removed 7 bases from V and 5 bases from J, with 8 bases in between. This chain's CDR3 is CASTPGTEAFF. The CDR3 DNA follows: TGTGCCAGTACCCCGGGGACTGAAGCTTTCTTT.

This clonotype was picked up a small number of times. The rearrangement links TRBV6-1 to TRBJ1-5, with D hard to call. V lost 0 bases, J lost 6 bases, and 6 bases lay in between. This CDR3 region has 13 residues. Looked up from germline, CDR1 is MNHNS and CDR2 is SASEGT. CDR3 sequence reads: CASSEAGPQPQHF. CDR3 coding DNA: TGTGCCAGCAGTGAAGCAGGGCCTCAGCCCCAGCATTTT.

A remark on this clonotype: One base away lies a much larger clone, so this may be a sequencing read error. The chain links TRBV12-3 or TRBV12-4 to TRBJ2-2; D ambiguous. CDR3 length: 12 residues. The V end lost 3 bases, the J end lost 9 bases, and 8 bases lay between the germline ends. The CDR3 here is CASSFEIRELFF. The CDR3 DNA is TGTGCCAGCAGTTTCGAAATCAGGGAGCTGTTTTTT.

The V gene is TRBV10-3, the J gene TRBJ2-1, with D possibly TRBD2 on 5 matching bases. Germline loops: CDR1 ENHRY, CDR2 SYGVKD. With 6 bases removed from V and 0 bases from J, the gap between germline ends came to 12 bases. CDR3 size: 15 residues. The chain's CDR3 is CAISPGRSSYNEQFF. CDR3 coding DNA: TGTGCCATCAGCCCGGGGAGAAGCTCCTACAATGAGCAGTTCTTC.

V and J are TRBV6-6 and TRBJ2-7, with D hard to call. Germline V gene sequence: CDR1 MNHNY, CDR2 SVGAGI (reference sequence). Trimming cost V 10 bases and J 3 bases, with 10 bases left between them. The CDR3 sequence is 11 residues long. The CDR3 DNA reads as TGTGCCACTCTGGACCTCTACGAGCAGTACGTC. It yields the protein CATLDLYEQYV.

The chain links TRBV7-2 to TRBJ1-2, with D perhaps matching TRBD1 (5 bases). The CDR3 contains 15 residues. Trimming removed 3 bases from V and 2 bases from J, with 13 bases in between. Germline V CDR1 and CDR2: SGHTA, FQGNSA. CDR3 DNA: TGTGCCAGCAGCTTGGAGACAGCGTCGAACTATGGCTACACCTTC. Protein product: CASSLETASNYGYTF.

This clonotype was recorded many times. V is TRBV7-8 and J is TRBJ1-6; D unresolved. The CDR3 has 16 amino acids. CDR1 and CDR2 (germline): SGHVS, FQNEAQ. With 1 base removed from V and 1 base from J, the gap between germline ends came to 8 bases. CDR3 residues: CASSLEGGSYNSPLHF. In DNA, the CDR3 is TGTGCCAGCAGCTTAGAGGGAGGGTCCTATAATTCACCCCTCCACTTT.

In its sample, this clonotype was seen many times. V usage is TRBV6-1 and J usage is TRBJ1-5; D is possibly TRBD1 (6 bases). V lost 5 bases to trimming and J lost 0 bases, with 14 bases between them. This CDR3 comprises 16 residues. Looked up from germline, CDR1 is MNHNS and CDR2 is SASEGT. The CDR3 region has the DNA TGTGCCAGCAGTCTTAAGACAGGAAATAGCAATCAGCCCCAGCATTTT. It encodes CASSLKTGNSNQPQHF.